This T cell receptor (beta chain) appears in the sequencing data of a study of STAT3 mutations in large granular lymphocyte leukemia. Study observations and caveats: Every T-LGLL patient had at least one immunodominant TCRbeta clonotype. A small but highly pathogenic clone may have been missed.

With respect to this clone: Its target is not known.

Sequencing used immunoSEQ multiplex PCR; TCRdb keeps in-frame clones, though not all of them. The table records over 30,000 clones, 88% of them present only once. The CDR3 spans 14 residues. The V gene lost 5 bases and the J gene lost 8 bases, with 14 bases spanning the gap. The germline CDR1 and CDR2 sequences are SGHNT and YYREEE (reference sequence). This chain connects TRBV5-4 to TRBJ1-6; D is unresolved. The origin of this receptor is a human donor with T large granular lymphocyte leukemia. Some clones in this sample may be carry-over from other donors' samples. The source material was PBMCs. The CDR3 coding sequence is TGTGCCAGCAGGCCATGGGGAGCGGATTCACCCCTCCACTTT. This sequence encodes CASRPWGADSPLHF.